The rows below give T cell receptor beta chains drawn from one sample of a study of cytomegalovirus exposure and HLA in healthy donors. Some clones are missing from TCRdb's copy, which holds only in-frame ones; the method was immunoSEQ multiplex PCR. The repertoire holds around 200,000 clones, with about two thirds as singletons. The material sequenced was PBMCs. These receptors all come from a man aged 35 to 55 in good health and CMV-seropositive. Both conserved end residues are part of each CDR3. The D gene is left open where the match is weak. Clone size is shown for a subset of rows, as once, few, many or a class of expanded clone.

-	TRBV5-4	17	-	TRBJ2-4	CASSLAAGLSAKNIQYF	TGTGCCAGCAGCTTGGCCGCGGGCCTTTCAGCCAAAAACATTCAGTACTTC
TRBD2	TRBV7-9	16	-	TRBJ2-1	CSSSYGLAGGYNEQFF	TGTTCCAGCAGCTATGGACTAGCGGGGGGATACAATGAGCAGTTCTTC
TRBD2	TRBV6-5	14	-	TRBJ2-1	CASRGVGTYNEQFF	TGTGCCAGTCGGGGGGTTGGGACTTACAATGAGCAGTTCTTC
-	TRBV5-4	15	once	TRBJ1-6	CASSIDSSYNSPLHF	TGTGCCAGCAGCATCGACAGCTCCTATAATTCACCCCTCCACTTT
-	TRBV21-1	13	-	TRBJ2-2	CASSNPSTGELFF	TGTGCCAGCAGCAACCCTTCCACCGGGGAGCTGTTTTTT
-	TRBV5-5	13	once	TRBJ1-5	CASSPLPDQPQHF	TGTGCCAGCAGCCCCCTACCGGATCAGCCCCAGCATTTT
TRBD2	TRBV9	15	-	TRBJ2-3	CASSVDGGGTDTQYF	TGTGCCAGCAGCGTAGACGGGGGGGGCACAGATACGCAGTATTTT
TRBD1	TRBV6-4	15	-	TRBJ1-4	CASSRDRSTNEKLFF	TGTGCCAGCAGTCGGGACAGATCAACTAATGAAAAACTGTTTTTT
-	TRBV7-9	15	-	TRBJ1-3	CASSTLQGSGNTIYF	TGTGCCAGCAGTACTTTACAGGGCTCTGGAAACACCATATATTTT
-	TRBV7-8	14	-	TRBJ1-1	CATQGSRMNTEAFF	TGTGCCACCCAGGGATCTCGGATGAACACTGAAGCTTTCTTT
TRBD1	TRBV28	17	-	TRBJ1-2	CASSSLTYDRGHYGYTF	TGTGCCAGCAGTTCGCTGACCTACGACAGGGGACACTATGGCTACACCTTC
TRBD1	TRBV7-2	16	-	TRBJ2-1	CASSYRQGVAYNEQFF	TGTGCCAGCAGCTACCGACAGGGGGTGGCCTACAATGAGCAGTTCTTC
-	TRBV2	10	-	TRBJ2-3	CATSFDTQYF	TGTGCTACTAGCTTCGATACGCAGTATTTT
-	TRBV4-1	12	-	TRBJ1-4	CASSQTSGRLFF	TGCGCCAGCAGCCAAACGTCAGGCAGACTGTTTTTT